This passage covers 20 T cell receptor beta chains from one sample sequenced in a study of cytomegalovirus exposure and HLA in healthy donors. PCR employed 60 Vbeta and 13 Jbeta primers. TCRdb keeps only in-frame clones here, not all; method: immunoSEQ multiplex PCR. This listing includes 150,000 or so clones. Source material: PBMCs. The receptor source for this set is a woman aged 50 to 60 in good health and CMV-seronegative.

The V gene is TRBV5-6, the J gene TRBJ1-1, with D unclear. V lost 0 bases, J lost 6 bases, and 9 bases lay in between. The V gene's germline CDR1 is SGHDT and CDR2 YYEEEE. The CDR3 sequence is 13 residues long. CDR3: CASSLVQQSEAFF. The CDR3 DNA reads TGTGCCAGCAGCTTGGTGCAACAGTCTGAAGCTTTCTTT.

The chain uses TRBV9 and TRBJ1-1, with a weak D call TRBD1 (6 bases). Germline V gives CDR1 SGDLS, CDR2 YYNGEE. Trimming pared 1 base from V and 1 base from J, leaving 11 bases between. The CDR3 runs 15 residues. CDR3 nucleotides: TGTGCCAGCAGCGTAACTTCGGACAGGAACACTGAAGCTTTCTTT. This encodes CASSVTSDRNTEAFF.

The chain links TRBV5-1 to TRBJ2-5, with D possibly matching TRBD1 (6 bases). This CDR3 has 13 residues. Germline CDR1 reads SGHRS; CDR2 reads YFSETQ. V lost 3 bases, J lost 5 bases, and 11 bases lay in between. The CDR3, as DNA: TGCGCCAGCAGCTCCCCAGGGGATGAGACCCAGTACTTC. The encoded protein is CASSSPGDETQYF.

The chain links TRBV9 to TRBJ2-1; D perhaps matches TRBD1 (6 bases). The CDR3 loop spans 13 amino acids. CDR1 is SGDLS and CDR2 is YYNGEE in the germline V gene. Trimming pared 6 bases from V and 5 bases from J, leaving 12 bases between. The CDR3 loop is CASKMAGDNEQFF. CDR3 nucleotides: TGTGCCAGCAAGATGGCAGGGGACAATGAGCAGTTCTTC.

The rearrangement joins TRBV11-2 to TRBJ2-7; the D gene is possibly TRBD1 (5 bases). The V and J ends lost 5 bases and 2 bases respectively, with 19 bases between them. The germline V gene has CDR1 SGHAT and CDR2 FQNNGV. This CDR3 is 16 amino acids long. As DNA, the CDR3 is TGTGCCAGCAGCCCATTTGGGGCATATGGCGCCTACGAGCAGTACTTC. Protein sequence: CASSPFGAYGAYEQYF.

The V gene is TRBV7-6, the J gene TRBJ1-3; TRBD1 matches 9 bases. V trimming: 2 bases; J trimming: 2 bases; junction bases outside the gene matches: 4. This CDR3 is 16 amino acids long. Germline loops: CDR1 SGHVS, CDR2 FNYEAQ. The CDR3 loop reads CASSLQGQGTGNTIYF. CDR3 coding DNA: TGTGCCAGCAGCTTACAGGGACAGGGCACTGGAAACACCATATATTTT.

This chain connects TRBV5-6 to TRBJ1-2; D possibly corresponds to TRBD1 (6 bases). This CDR3 has 12 amino acids. V lost 4 bases, J lost 3 bases, and 7 bases lay in between. Germline V gene lookup returns CDR1 SGHDT and CDR2 YYEEEE. The CDR3 spells CASSEGDYGYTF. CDR3 DNA: TGTGCCAGCAGCGAGGGGGACTATGGCTACACCTTC. Full variable domain (missing parts from reference TRBV5-6 and TRBJ1-2): DAGVTQSPTHLIKTRGQQVTLRCSPKSGHDTVSWYQQALGQGPQFIFQYYEEEERQRGNFPDRFSGHQFPNYSSELNVNALLLGDSALYLCASSEGDYGYTFGSGTRLTVV.

A note on this clone: One junction end disagrees with the germline gene, perhaps due to a read error. The chain combines TRBV15 with TRBJ2-5, with 7 bases matching TRBD2. This CDR3 is built from 15 residues. Germline CDR1 LNHNV, CDR2 YYDKDF (reference sequence). Here the CDR3 reads CATSGPSQAGENQYF. The CDR3 DNA reads TGTGCCACCAGCGGCCCTTCGCAGGCGGGGGAGAACCAGTACTTC.

This rearrangement joins TRBV5-1 to TRBJ2-5, with 8 bases matching TRBD2. Germline CDR1 reads SGHRS; CDR2 reads YFSETQ. V lost 2 bases and J lost 4; bases outside the gene matches: 7. This CDR3 is built from 15 residues. CDR3 sequence (DNA): TGCGCCAGCAGCTTCACAAGCGGGAGATTAGAGACCCAGTACTTC. It encodes CASSFTSGRLETQYF.

The chain uses TRBV6-6 and TRBJ2-7; D is undetermined. Trimming stripped 8 bases from V and 6 bases from J, with 17 bases between. This CDR3 is built from 13 residues. Per germline, CDR1 MNHNY and CDR2 SVGAGI (reference sequence). DNA for the CDR3: TGTGCCAGCGGTTTAGTTGTCTCGGGCGAGCAGTACTTC. Protein sequence: CASGLVVSGEQYF.

The chain carries TRBV7-2 and TRBJ2-5; 8 bases fit TRBD2. The last part of the DNA fits TRBJ2-7 better; the J call may be wrong. Germline lookup yields CDR1 SGHTA and CDR2 FQGNSA. The CDR3 runs to 14 residues. The CDR3 reads CASSLAAGGYEQYF. The DNA for the CDR3 is TGTGCCAGCAGCTTAGCGGCGGGGGGCTACGAGCAGTACTTC.

The rearrangement uses TRBV7-2 and TRBJ2-7, with 11 positions matching TRBD2. V gave up 5 bases and J gave up 2 bases; unmatched junction bases: 8. The CDR3 contains 16 residues. Per the germline V gene, CDR1 is SGHTA and CDR2 is FQGNSA. CDR3 amino acids: CASSRYTSGSAYEQYF. The CDR3 nucleotides read TGTGCCAGCAGCCGTTATACTAGCGGGAGCGCCTACGAGCAGTACTTC.

This chain links TRBV6-5 with TRBJ2-1, with D perhaps matching TRBD1 (8 bases). Germline V gene data show CDR1 as MNHEY and CDR2 as SVGAGI. The V and J ends lost 10 bases and 4 bases respectively, with 17 bases between them. The CDR3 runs 14 residues. This CDR3 is CATRGLAEYNEQFF. In nucleotides, the CDR3 is TGTGCCACCAGGGGGCTAGCGGAGTACAATGAGCAGTTCTTC.

J is TRBJ2-7 and V is TRBV5-1; 13 bases are shared with TRBD2. Trimming cost V 1 base and J 6 bases; bases outside gene matches: 4. CDR1 and CDR2 (germline): SGHRS, YFSETQ. This CDR3 has 15 residues. The CDR3, as DNA: TGCGCCAGCAGCTTGACAGGACTAGCGGGGGCCGAGCAGTACTTC. This codes for CASSLTGLAGAEQYF.

This sequence joins TRBV6-5 and TRBJ2-7; 7 nucleotides align to TRBD1. This CDR3 comprises 15 residues. After removal of 5 bases from V and 7 bases from J, the junction contained 14 bases not matched to a gene. Germline CDR1 and CDR2: MNHEY and SVGAGI. CDR3 bases: TGTGCCAGCAGTCATCGACAGGGACCTCTGAGGGAGCAGTACTTC. Residues: CASSHRQGPLREQYF.

The gene calls are TRBV15 and TRBJ1-5; D call uncertain. This CDR3 spans 16 amino acids. The V gene's germline CDR1 is LNHNV and CDR2 YYDKDF (reference sequence). V lost 0 bases and J lost 1, with 10 bases in between. The DNA for the CDR3 is TGTGCCACCAGCAGAGATTCGGCGGGGAGCAATCAGCCCCAGCATTTT. Residues: CATSRDSAGSNQPQHF.

This chain uses TRBV5-1 with TRBJ2-6, with a weak D call TRBD1 (5 bases). CDR3 length equals 15 residues. The germline V gene encodes CDR1 SGHRS and CDR2 YFSETQ. Trimming took 4 bases from V and 1 from J, leaving 9 bases between them. CDR3 residues: CASSTQGSGANVLTF. Here the CDR3 DNA reads TGCGCCAGCAGCACCCAGGGTTCTGGGGCCAACGTCCTGACTTTC.

CDR3 region: CASSLKQGVETQYF. CDR3 nucleotides: TGTGCCAGCAGCTTGAAACAGGGGGTTGAGACCCAGTACTTC. The chain carries TRBV5-6 and TRBJ2-5; 8 bases match TRBD1. This CDR3 region has 14 residues. The germline V gene encodes CDR1 SGHDT and CDR2 YYEEEE. The J segment lost 5 bases and the V segment lost 1 base, leaving 4 bases of the junction unmatched.

V and J are TRBV2 and TRBJ1-1, with D perhaps TRBD1 (5 bases). V gave up 4 bases and J gave up 7 bases, with 22 bases separating them. Germline assignment: CDR1 SNHLY and CDR2 FYNNEI. There are 16 residues in the CDR3. The CDR3 is CASSVGGSLWVFEAFF. CDR3 nucleotides: TGTGCCAGCAGTGTCGGGGGGAGTTTGTGGGTTTTTGAAGCTTTCTTT.

The J gene is TRBJ2-7, the V gene TRBV28; the match to TRBD1 covers 9 bases. V shed 7 bases, J shed 5 bases, and the junction held 15 bases outside the gene matches. Germline CDR1 reads MDHEN; CDR2 reads SYDVKM. The CDR3 consists of 16 residues. CDR3 nucleotides: TGTGCCAGCACCGACCAGGACAGGGGCTATGAGGACGAGCAGTACTTC. This sequence encodes CASTDQDRGYEDEQYF.